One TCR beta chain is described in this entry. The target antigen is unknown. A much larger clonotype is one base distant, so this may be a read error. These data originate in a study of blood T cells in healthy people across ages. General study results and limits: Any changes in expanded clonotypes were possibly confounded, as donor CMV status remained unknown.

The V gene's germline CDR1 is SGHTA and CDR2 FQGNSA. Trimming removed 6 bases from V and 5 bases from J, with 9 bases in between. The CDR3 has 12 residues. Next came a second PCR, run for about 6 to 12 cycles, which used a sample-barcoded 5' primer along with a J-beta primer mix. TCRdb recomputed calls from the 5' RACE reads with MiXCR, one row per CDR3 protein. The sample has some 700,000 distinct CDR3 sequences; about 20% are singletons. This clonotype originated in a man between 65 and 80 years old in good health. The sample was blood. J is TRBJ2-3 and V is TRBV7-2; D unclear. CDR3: CASRGVVDTQYF. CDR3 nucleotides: TGTGCCAGCAGAGGTGTGGTAGATACGCAGTATTTT. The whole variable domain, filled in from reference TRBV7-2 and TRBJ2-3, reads GAGVSQSPSNKVTEKGKDVELRCDPISGHTALYWYRQSLGQGLEFLIYFQGNSAPDKSGLPSDRFSAERTGGSVSTLTIQRTQQEDSAVYLCASRGVVDTQYFGPGTRLTVL.